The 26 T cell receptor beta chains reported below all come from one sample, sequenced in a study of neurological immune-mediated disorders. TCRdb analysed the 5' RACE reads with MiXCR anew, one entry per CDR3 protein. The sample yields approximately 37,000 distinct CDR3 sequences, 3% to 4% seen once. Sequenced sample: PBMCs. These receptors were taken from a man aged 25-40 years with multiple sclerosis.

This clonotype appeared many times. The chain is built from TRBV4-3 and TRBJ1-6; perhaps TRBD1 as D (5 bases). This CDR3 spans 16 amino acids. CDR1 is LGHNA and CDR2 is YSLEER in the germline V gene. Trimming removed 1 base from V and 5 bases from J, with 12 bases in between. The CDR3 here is CASSQAGSMDNSPLHF. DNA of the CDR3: TGCGCCAGCAGCCAAGCAGGGTCGATGGATAATTCACCCCTCCACTTT.

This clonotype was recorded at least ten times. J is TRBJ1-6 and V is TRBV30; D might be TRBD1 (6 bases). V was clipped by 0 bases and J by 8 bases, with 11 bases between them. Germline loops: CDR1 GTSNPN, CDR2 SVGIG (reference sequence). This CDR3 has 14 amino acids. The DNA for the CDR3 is TGTGCCTGGAGTGTGCCGGACAGATATTCACCCCTCCACTTT. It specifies CAWSVPDRYSPLHF.

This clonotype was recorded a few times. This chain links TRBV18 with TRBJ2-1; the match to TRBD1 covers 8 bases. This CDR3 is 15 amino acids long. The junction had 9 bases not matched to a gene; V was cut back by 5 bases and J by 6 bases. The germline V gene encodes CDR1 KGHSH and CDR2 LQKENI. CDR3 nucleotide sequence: TGTGCCAGCTCAACAACACTGCAGGGGGCCAATGAGCAGTTCTTC. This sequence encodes CASSTTLQGANEQFF.

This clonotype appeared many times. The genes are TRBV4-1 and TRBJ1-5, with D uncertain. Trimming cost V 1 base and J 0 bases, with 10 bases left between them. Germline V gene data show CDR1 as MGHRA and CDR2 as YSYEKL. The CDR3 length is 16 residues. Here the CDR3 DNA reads TGCGCCAGCAGCCAAGGGGTGTTAGTTAGCAATCAGCCCCAGCATTTT. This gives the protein CASSQGVLVSNQPQHF.

CDR3 sequence (DNA): TGTGCCAGCAGCTCTGGATTCGAACAAAACTATGGCTACACCTTC. Translation: CASSSGFEQNYGYTF. J is TRBJ1-2 and V is TRBV5-5, with D uncertain. This CDR3 is 15 amino acids long. From germline, CDR1 is SGHKS and CDR2 YYEKEE (reference sequence). The V end lost 3 bases, the J end lost 2 bases, and 14 bases lay between the germline ends.

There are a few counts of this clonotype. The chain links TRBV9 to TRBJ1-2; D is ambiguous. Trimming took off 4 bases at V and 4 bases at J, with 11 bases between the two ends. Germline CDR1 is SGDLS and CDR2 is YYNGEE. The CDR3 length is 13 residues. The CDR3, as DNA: TGTGCCAGCAGCCGGGCCTTTCTCTATGGCTACACCTTC. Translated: CASSRAFLYGYTF.

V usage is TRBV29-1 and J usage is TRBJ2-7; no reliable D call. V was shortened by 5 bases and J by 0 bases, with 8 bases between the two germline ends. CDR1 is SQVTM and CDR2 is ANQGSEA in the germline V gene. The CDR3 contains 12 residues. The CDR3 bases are TGCAGCGTTTCCAAGAGCTCCTACGAGCAGTACTTC. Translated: CSVSKSSYEQYF.

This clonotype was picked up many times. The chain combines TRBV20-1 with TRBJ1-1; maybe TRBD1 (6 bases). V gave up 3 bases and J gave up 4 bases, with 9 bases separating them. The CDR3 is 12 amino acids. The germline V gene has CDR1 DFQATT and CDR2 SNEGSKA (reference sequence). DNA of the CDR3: TGCAGTGCTAGGAGGGGGGCCACTGAAGCTTTCTTT. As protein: CSARRGATEAFF.

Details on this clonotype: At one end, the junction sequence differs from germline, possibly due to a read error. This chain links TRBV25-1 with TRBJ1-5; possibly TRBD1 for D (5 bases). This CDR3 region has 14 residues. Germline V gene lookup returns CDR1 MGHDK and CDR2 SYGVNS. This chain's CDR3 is CASSDFGGNQPQNF. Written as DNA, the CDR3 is TGTGCCAGCAGTGATTTCGGGGGAAATCAGCCCCAGAATTTT.

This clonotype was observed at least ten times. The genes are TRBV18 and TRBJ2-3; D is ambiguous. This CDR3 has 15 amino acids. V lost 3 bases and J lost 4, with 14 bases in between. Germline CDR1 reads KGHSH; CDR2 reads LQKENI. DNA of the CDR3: TGTGCCAGCTCACCGTATCAAGCCGGCCCAGATACGCAGTATTTT. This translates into CASSPYQAGPDTQYF.

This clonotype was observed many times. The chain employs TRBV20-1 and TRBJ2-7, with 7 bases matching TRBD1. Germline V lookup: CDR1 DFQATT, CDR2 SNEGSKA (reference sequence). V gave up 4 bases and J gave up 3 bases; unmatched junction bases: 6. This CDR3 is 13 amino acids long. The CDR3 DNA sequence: TGCAGTGCTAATCCAGGGGGTAGCTACGAGCAGTACTTC. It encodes CSANPGGSYEQYF.

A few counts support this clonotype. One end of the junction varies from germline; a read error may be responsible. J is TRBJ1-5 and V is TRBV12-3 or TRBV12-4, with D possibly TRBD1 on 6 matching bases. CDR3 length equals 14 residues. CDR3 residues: CASSFGGDNQPQNF. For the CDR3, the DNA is TGTGCCAGCAGTTTTGGGGGGGACAATCAGCCCCAGAATTTT.

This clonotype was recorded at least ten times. The CDR3 nucleotides are TGTGCCAGCAAATCTAGCGGGGGGCTCGGTGAGCAGTTCTTC. It yields the protein CASKSSGGLGEQFF. The genes are TRBV6-2 or TRBV6-3 and TRBJ2-1, with 11 bases lining up with TRBD2. There are 14 residues in the CDR3. V gave up 7 bases and J gave up 9 bases; unmatched junction bases: 8. The germline V gene has CDR1 MNHEY and CDR2 SVGEGT.

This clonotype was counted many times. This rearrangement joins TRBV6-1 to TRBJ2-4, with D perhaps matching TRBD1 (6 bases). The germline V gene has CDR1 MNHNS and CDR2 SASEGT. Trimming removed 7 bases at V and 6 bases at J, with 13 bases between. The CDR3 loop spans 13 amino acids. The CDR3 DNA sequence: TGTGCCAGCACGAGGGCAGGGGTAAACATTCAGTACTTC. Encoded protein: CASTRAGVNIQYF.

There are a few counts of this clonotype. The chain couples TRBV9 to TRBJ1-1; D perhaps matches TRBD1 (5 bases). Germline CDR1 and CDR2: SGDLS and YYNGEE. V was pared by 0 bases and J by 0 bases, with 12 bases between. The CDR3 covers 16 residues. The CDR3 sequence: CASSVDVGRMNTEAFF. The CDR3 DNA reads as TGTGCCAGCAGCGTAGATGTGGGGCGGATGAACACTGAAGCTTTCTTT.

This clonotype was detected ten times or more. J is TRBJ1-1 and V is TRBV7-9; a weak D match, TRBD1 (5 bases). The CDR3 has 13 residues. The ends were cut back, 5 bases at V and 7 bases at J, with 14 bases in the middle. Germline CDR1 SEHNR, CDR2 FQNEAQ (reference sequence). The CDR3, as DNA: TGTGCCAGCAGCGGAGGCAGGGCGGGTGAAGCTTTCTTT. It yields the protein CASSGGRAGEAFF. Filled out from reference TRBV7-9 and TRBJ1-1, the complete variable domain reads DTGVSQNPRHKITKRGQNVTFRCDPISEHNRLYWYRQTLGQGPEFLTYFQNEAQLEKSRLLSDRFSAERPKGSFSTLEIQRTEQGDSAMYLCASSGGRAGEAFFGQGTRLTVV.

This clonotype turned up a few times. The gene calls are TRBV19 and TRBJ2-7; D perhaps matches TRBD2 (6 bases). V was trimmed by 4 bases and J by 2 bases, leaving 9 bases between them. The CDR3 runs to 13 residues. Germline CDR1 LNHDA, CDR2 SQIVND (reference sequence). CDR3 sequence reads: CASSTPGAYEQYF. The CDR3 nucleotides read TGTGCCAGTAGTACGCCGGGAGCCTACGAGCAGTACTTC.

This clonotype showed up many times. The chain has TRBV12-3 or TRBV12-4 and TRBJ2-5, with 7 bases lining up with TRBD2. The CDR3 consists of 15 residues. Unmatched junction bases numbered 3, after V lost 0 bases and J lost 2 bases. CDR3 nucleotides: TGTGCCAGCAGTTTAGCGAGCGGGACTCAAGAGACCCAGTACTTC. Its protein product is CASSLASGTQETQYF.

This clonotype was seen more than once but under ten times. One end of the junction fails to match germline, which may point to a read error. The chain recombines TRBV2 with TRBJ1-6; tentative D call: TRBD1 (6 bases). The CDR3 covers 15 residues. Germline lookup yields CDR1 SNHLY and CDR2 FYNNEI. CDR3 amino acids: CASSARQDYNSPLNF. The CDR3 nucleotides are TGTGCCAGCAGTGCTAGACAGGACTATAATTCACCCCTCAACTTT.

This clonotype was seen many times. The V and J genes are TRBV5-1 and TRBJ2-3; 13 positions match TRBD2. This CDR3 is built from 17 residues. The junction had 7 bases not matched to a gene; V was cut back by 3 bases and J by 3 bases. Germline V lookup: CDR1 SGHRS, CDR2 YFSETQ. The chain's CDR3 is CASSSGTSGVLTDTQYF. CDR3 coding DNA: TGCGCCAGCAGCTCCGGGACTAGCGGGGTACTTACAGATACGCAGTATTTT.

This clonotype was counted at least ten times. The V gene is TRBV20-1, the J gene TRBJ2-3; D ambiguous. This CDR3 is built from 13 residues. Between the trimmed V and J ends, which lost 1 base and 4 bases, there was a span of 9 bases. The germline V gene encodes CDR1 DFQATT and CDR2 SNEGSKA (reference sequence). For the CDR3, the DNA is TGCAGTGCTAGAGCGGTTGGGTCAGATACGCAGTATTTT. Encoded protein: CSARAVGSDTQYF.

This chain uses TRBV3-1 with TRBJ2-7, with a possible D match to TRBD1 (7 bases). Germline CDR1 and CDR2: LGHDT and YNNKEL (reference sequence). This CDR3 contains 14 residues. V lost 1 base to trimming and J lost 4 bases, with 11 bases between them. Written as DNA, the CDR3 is TGTGCCAGCAGCCAAGTCCCAGGGGGGTACGAGCAGTACTTC. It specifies CASSQVPGGYEQYF.

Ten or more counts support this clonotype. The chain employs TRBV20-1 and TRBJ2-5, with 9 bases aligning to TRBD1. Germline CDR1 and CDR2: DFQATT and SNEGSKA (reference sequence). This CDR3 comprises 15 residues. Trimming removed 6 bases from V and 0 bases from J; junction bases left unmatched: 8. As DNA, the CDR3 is TGCAGTGCCGGGACAGGGACCCTTAACCAAGAGACCCAGTACTTC. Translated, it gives CSAGTGTLNQETQYF.

The CDR3 sequence: CASSWQDNSYNEQFF. DNA of the CDR3: TGCGCCAGCAGCTGGCAGGACAACTCCTACAATGAGCAGTTCTTC. The rearrangement uses TRBV5-1 and TRBJ2-1, with a weak D call TRBD1 (5 bases). The ends were cut back, 3 bases at V and 0 bases at J, with 10 bases in the middle. This CDR3 has 15 amino acids. Germline V gene data show CDR1 as SGHRS and CDR2 as YFSETQ.

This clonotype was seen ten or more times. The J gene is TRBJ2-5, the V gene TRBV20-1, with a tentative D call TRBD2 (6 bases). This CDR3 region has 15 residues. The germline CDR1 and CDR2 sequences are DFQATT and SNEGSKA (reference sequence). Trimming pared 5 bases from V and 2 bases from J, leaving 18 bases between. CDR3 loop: CSAGGLLDRQETQYF. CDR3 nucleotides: TGCAGTGCTGGGGGGTTACTAGATAGACAAGAGACCCAGTACTTC.

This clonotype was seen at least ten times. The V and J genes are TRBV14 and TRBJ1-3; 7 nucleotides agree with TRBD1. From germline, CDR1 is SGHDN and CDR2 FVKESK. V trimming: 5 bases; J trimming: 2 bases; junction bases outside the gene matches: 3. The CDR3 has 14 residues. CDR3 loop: CASSDRVAGNTIYF. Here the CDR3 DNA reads TGTGCCAGCAGCGACAGGGTGGCTGGAAACACCATATATTTT.